These 2 T cell receptor beta chains share one sample of origin, sequenced in a study of cytomegalovirus exposure and HLA in healthy donors. PCR used 60 Vbeta primers and 13 Jbeta primers. Repertoires were generated with immunoSEQ multiplex PCR, while TCRdb's copy carries only in-frame clones and drops some. The sample records about 170,000 clones, approximately 80% being singletons. Sequenced input: PBMCs. Receptors originate from a woman aged 18-29 years in good health and CMV-seronegative.

V usage is TRBV21-1 and J usage is TRBJ1-1; the table names TRBD1, a call not compared with the DNA. TRBV21-1 is listed as a pseudogene. The CDR3 has 11 residues. Here the CDR3 DNA reads TGTGCCAGCAGTGGGCCCACTGAAGCTTTCTTT. Its protein is CASSGPTEAFF.

The chain combines TRBV15 with TRBJ2-2, with 8 bases matching TRBD1. This CDR3 contains 13 residues. V was pared by 9 bases and J by 4 bases, with 4 bases of the junction left unmatched. Germline CDR1 and CDR2: LNHNV and YYDKDF (reference sequence). This CDR3 reads CATTGQVTGELFF. CDR3 DNA sequence: TGTGCCACGACGGGACAGGTCACCGGGGAGCTGTTTTTT.